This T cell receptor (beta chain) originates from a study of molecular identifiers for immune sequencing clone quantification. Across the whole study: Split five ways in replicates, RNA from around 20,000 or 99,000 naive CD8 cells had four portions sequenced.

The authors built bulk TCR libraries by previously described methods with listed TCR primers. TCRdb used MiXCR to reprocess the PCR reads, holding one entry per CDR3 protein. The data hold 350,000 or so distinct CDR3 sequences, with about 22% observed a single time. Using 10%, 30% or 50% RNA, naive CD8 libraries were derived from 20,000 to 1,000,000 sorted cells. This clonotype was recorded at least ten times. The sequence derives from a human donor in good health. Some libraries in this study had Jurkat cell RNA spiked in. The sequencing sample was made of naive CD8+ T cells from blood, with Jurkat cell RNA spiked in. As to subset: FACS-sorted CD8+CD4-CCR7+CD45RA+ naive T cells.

Written as DNA, the CDR3 is TGCGCCAGCACTCCCCCCCGAGGCATTGGTACGCAGTATTTT. Protein: CASTPPRGIGTQYF. This chain joins TRBV5-1 and TRBJ2-3; D ambiguous. The CDR3 extends over 14 amino acids. In germline, CDR1 is SGHRS, CDR2 YFSETQ. V was pared by 6 bases and J by 8 bases, with 19 bases between. The full variable domain, its missing parts supplied by reference TRBV5-1 and TRBJ2-3, is KAGVTQTPRYLIKTRGQQVTLSCSPISGHRSVSWYQQTPGQGLQFLFEYFSETQRNKGNFPGRFSGRQFSNSRSEMNVSTLELGDSALYLCASTPPRGIGTQYFGPGTRLTVL.